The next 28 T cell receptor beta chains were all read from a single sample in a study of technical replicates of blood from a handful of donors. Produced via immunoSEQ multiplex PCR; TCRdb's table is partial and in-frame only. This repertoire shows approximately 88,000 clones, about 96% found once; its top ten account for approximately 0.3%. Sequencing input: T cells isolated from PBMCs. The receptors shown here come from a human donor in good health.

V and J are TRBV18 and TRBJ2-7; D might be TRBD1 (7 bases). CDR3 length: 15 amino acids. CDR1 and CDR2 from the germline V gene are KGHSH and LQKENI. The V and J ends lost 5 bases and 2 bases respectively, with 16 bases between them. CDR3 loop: CASSLGQGGTYEQYF. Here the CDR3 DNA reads TGTGCCAGCTCATTAGGGCAGGGGGGCACCTACGAGCAGTACTTC.

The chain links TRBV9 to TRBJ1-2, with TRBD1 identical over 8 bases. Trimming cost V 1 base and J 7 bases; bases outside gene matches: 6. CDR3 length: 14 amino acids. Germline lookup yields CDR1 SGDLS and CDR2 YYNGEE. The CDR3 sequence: CASSVSGQGGGYTF. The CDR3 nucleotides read TGTGCCAGCAGCGTATCCGGACAGGGCGGTGGCTACACCTTC.

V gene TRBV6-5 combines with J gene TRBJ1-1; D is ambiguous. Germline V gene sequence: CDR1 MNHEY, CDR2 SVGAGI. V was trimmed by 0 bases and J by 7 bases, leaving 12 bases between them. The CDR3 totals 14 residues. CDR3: CASSYSWHEGEAFF. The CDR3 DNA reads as TGTGCCAGCAGTTACTCGTGGCACGAGGGTGAAGCTTTCTTT.

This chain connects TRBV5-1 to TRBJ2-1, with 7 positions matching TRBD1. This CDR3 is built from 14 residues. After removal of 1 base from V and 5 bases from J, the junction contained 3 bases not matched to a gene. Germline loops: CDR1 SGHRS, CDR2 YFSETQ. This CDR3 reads CASSLRDRDNEQFF. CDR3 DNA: TGCGCCAGCAGCTTGCGGGACAGAGACAATGAGCAGTTCTTC.

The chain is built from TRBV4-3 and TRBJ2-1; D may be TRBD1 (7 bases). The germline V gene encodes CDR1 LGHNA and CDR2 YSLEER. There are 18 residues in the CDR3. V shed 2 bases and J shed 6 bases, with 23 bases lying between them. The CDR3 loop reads CASSQRSPRTGLINEQFF. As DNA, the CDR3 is TGCGCCAGCAGCCAACGATCCCCCAGGACAGGACTAATCAATGAGCAGTTCTTC.

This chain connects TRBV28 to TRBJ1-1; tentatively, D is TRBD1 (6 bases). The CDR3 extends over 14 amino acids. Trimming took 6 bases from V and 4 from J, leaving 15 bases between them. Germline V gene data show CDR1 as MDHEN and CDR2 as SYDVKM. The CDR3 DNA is TGTGCCAGCAGACCCTGGGGGCCGGCCACTGAAGCTTTCTTT. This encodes CASRPWGPATEAFF.

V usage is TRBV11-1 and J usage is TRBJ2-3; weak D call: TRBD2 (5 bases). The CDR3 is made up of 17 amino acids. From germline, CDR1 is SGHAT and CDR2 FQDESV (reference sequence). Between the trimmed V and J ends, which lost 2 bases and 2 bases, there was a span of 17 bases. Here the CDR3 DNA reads TGTGCCAGCAGCTTAACTTTTTGGTCGGGGAACACAGATACGCAGTATTTT. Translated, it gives CASSLTFWSGNTDTQYF.

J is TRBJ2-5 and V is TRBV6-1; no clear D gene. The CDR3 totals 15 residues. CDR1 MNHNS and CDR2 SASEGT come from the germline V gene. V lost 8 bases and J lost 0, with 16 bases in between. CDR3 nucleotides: TGTGCCAGCCAGGCAACCGTGGCGTACCAAGAGACCCAGTACTTC. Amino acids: CASQATVAYQETQYF.

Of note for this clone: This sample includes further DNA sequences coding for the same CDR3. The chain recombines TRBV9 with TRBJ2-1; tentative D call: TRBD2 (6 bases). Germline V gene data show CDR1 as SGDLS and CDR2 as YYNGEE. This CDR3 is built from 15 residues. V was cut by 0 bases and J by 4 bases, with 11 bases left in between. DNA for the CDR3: TGTGCCAGCAGCGTAGAACTAGCTGAGTACAATGAGCAGTTCTTC. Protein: CASSVELAEYNEQFF.

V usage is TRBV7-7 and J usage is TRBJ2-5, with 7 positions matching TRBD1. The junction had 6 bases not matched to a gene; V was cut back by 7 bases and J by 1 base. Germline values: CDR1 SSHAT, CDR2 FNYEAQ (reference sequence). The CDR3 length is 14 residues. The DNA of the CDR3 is TGTGCCAGCACCCGACAGGGCCTCCAAGAGACCCAGTACTTC. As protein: CASTRQGLQETQYF.

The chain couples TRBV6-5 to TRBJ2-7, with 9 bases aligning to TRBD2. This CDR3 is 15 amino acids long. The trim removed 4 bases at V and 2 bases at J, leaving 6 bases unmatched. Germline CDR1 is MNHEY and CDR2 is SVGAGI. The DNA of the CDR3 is TGTGCCAGCAGTTCTCCGACTAGCGGCCCCTACGAGCAGTACTTC. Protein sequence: CASSSPTSGPYEQYF.

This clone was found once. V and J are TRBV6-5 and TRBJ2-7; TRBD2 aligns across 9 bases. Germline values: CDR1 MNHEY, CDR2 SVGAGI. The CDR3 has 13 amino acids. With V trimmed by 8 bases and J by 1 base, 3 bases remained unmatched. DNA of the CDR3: TGTGCCAGCGGCGCGGGGGGGTCCTACGAGCAGTACTTC. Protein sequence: CASGAGGSYEQYF.

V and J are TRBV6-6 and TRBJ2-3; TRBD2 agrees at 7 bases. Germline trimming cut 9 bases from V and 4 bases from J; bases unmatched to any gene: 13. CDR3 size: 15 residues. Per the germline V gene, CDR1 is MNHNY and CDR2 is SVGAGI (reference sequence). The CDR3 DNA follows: TGTGCCAGTACGGATTGGGAGGGGTTTCCAGATACGCAGTATTTT. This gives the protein CASTDWEGFPDTQYF.

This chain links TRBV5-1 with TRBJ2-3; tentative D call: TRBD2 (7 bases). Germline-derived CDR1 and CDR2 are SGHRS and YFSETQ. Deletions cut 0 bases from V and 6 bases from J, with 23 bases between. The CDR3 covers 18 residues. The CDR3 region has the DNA TGCGCCAGCAGCTTGGACCTGAGCGGGACTATGGGGGGCGATACGCAGTATTTT. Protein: CASSLDLSGTMGGDTQYF.

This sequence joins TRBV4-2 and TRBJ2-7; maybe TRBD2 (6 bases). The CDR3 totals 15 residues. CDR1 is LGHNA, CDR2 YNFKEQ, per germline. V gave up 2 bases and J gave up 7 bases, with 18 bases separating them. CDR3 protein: CASSQLGGREGEQYF. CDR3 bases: TGTGCCAGCAGCCAATTGGGAGGTAGGGAAGGGGAGCAGTACTTC.

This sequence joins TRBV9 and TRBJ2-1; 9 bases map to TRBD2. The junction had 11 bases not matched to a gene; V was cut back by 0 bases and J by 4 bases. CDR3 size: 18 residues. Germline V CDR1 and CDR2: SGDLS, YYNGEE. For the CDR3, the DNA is TGTGCCAGCAGCGTAGCTACGGGGGGACTAGCAGCTTACAATGAGCAGTTCTTC. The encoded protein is CASSVATGGLAAYNEQFF.

For the CDR3, the DNA is TGTGCCATCAGAAACAGGGTCGGACAGCCCCAGCATTTT. Translated, it gives CAIRNRVGQPQHF. The chain links TRBV10-3 to TRBJ1-5, with D tentatively TRBD1 (6 bases). CDR3 size: 13 residues. Germline lookup yields CDR1 ENHRY and CDR2 SYGVKD. V dropped 6 bases and J dropped 7 bases, with 13 bases sitting between them.

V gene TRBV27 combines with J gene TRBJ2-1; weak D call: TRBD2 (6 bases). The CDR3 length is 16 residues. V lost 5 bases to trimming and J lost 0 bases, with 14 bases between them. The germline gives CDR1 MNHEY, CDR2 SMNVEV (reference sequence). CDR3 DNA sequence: TGTGCCAGCAGTACCTTCGACGGGGGCTCCTACAATGAGCAGTTCTTC. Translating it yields CASSTFDGGSYNEQFF.

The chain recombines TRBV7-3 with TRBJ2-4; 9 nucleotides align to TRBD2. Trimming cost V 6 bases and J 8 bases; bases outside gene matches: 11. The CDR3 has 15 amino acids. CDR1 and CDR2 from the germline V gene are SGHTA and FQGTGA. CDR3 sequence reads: CASSQGGSGSYIQYF. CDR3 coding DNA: TGTGCCAGCAGTCAGGGGGGTAGCGGGAGTTACATTCAGTACTTC.

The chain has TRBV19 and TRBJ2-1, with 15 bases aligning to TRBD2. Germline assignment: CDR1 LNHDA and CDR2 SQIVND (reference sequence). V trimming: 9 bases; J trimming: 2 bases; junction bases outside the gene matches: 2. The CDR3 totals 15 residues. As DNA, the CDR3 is TGTGCCAGCGGACTAGCGGGAGGGCCCTACAATGAGCAGTTCTTC. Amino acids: CASGLAGGPYNEQFF. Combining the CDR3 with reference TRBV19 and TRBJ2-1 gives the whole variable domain DGGITQSPKYLFRKEGQNVTLSCEQNLNHDAMYWYRQDPGQGLRLIYYSQIVNDFQKGDIAEGYSVSREKKESFPLTVTSAQKNPTAFYLCASGLAGGPYNEQFFGPGTRLTVL.

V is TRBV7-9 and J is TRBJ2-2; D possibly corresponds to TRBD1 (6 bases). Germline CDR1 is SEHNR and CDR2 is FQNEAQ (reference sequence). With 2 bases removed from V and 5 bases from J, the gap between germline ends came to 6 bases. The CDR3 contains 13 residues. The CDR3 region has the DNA TGTGCCAGCAGCTTAACAGGGACCGGGGAGCTGTTTTTT. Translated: CASSLTGTGELFF. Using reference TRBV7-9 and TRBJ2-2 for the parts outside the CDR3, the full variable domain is DTGVSQNPRHKITKRGQNVTFRCDPISEHNRLYWYRQTLGQGPEFLTYFQNEAQLEKSRLLSDRFSAERPKGSFSTLEIQRTEQGDSAMYLCASSLTGTGELFFGEGSRLTVL.

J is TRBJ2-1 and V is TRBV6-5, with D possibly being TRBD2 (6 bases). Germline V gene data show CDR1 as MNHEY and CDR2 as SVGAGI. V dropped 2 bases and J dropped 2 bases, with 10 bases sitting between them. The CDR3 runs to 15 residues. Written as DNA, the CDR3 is TGTGCCAGCAGTTACGAAGCGGGCACCTACAATGAGCAGTTCTTC. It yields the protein CASSYEAGTYNEQFF.

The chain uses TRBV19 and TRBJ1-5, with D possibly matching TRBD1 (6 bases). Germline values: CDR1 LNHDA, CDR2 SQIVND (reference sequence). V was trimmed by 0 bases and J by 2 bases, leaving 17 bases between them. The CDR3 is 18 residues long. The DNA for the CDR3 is TGTGCCAGTAGTATAGAGTACAACAGACAGGTAGGCAATCAGCCCCAGCATTTT. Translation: CASSIEYNRQVGNQPQHF.

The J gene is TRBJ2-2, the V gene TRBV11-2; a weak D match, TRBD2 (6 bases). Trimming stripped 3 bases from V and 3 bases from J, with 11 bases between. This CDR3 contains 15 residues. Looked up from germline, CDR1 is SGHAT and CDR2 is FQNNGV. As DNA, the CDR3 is TGTGCCAGCAGCTTTGGCCTAGCGCACACCGGGGAGCTGTTTTTT. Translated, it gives CASSFGLAHTGELFF.

This CDR3 reads CASSLQQGERSYNEQFF. The CDR3 bases are TGTGCCAGCAGTCTACAACAGGGGGAGCGCTCCTACAATGAGCAGTTCTTC. V gene TRBV27 combines with J gene TRBJ2-1; 8 positions agree with TRBD1. The V segment lost 5 bases and the J segment 0 bases; nucleotides outside the gene matches: 9. Per germline, CDR1 MNHEY and CDR2 SMNVEV (reference sequence). The CDR3 loop spans 17 amino acids.

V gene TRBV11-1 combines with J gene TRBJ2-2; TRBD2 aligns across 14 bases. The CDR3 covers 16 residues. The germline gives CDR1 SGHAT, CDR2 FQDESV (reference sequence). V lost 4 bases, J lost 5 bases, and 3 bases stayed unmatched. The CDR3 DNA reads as TGTGCCAGCAGCTCAAGACTAGCGGGAGGGACCGGGGAGCTGTTTTTT. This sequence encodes CASSSRLAGGTGELFF.

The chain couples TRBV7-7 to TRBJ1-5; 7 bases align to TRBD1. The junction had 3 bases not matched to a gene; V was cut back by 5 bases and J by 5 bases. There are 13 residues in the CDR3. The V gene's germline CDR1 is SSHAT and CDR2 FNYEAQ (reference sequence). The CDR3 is CASSQDRHQPQHF. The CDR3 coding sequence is TGTGCCAGCAGCCAGGACAGGCATCAGCCCCAGCATTTT.

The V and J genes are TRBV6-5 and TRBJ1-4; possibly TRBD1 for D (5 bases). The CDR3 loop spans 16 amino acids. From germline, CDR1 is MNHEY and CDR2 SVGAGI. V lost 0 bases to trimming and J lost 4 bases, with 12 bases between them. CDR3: CASSYSIGHNNEKLFF. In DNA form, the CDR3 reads TGTGCCAGCAGTTACTCCATCGGACATAATAATGAAAAACTGTTTTTT.